Listed below are T cell receptor beta chains from one sample, sequenced in a study of shared clonotypes between healthy human individuals. Repertoires were generated with immunoSEQ multiplex PCR, while TCRdb's copy carries only in-frame clones and drops some. The table lists over 2,000,000 clones, roughly 95% of them singletons, with around 1.7% in the top ten. The sequenced sample consisted of naive CD8+ T cells from PBMCs. The receptors originated from a young man in good health. Some clones in this sample may be carry-over from other donors' samples. Both conserved end residues are part of each CDR3. A D gene is named only where the DNA matches it firmly. Not all rows give a size; the values are once, few, many and, for expanded clones, a class.

D gene: TRBD2; clone size: .; J gene: TRBJ2-1; CDR3 length: 17; V gene: TRBV4-1; CDR3 protein: CASSHQGLALRYNEQFF; CDR3 DNA: TGCGCCAGCAGCCACCAAGGACTAGCCCTTCGATACAATGAGCAGTTCTTC
D gene: .; clone size: .; J gene: TRBJ2-7; CDR3 length: 12; V gene: TRBV5-4; CDR3 protein: CASSPGGVEQYF; CDR3 DNA: TGTGCCAGCAGCCCCGGTGGCGTCGAGCAGTACTTC
D gene: .; clone size: .; J gene: TRBJ1-2; CDR3 length: 15; V gene: TRBV7-8; CDR3 protein: CASSLDPGHWYGYTF; CDR3 DNA: TGTGCCAGCAGCTTGGACCCGGGGCATTGGTATGGCTACACCTTC
D gene: .; clone size: .; J gene: TRBJ1-1; CDR3 length: 21; V gene: TRBV9; CDR3 protein: CASSVALPYSPGPWPNTEAFF; CDR3 DNA: TGTGCCAGCAGCGTAGCACTCCCTTACAGTCCCGGCCCCTGGCCCAACACTGAAGCTTTCTTT
D gene: .; clone size: .; J gene: TRBJ1-2; CDR3 length: 14; V gene: TRBV6-5; CDR3 protein: CASSYEGFGYGYTF; CDR3 DNA: TGTGCCAGCAGTTACGAGGGATTCGGCTATGGCTACACCTTC
D gene: .; clone size: .; J gene: TRBJ2-4; CDR3 length: 16; V gene: TRBV28; CDR3 protein: CASSSWGSLAKNIQYF; CDR3 DNA: TGTGCCAGCAGTTCATGGGGTTCCCTAGCCAAAAACATTCAGTACTTC
D gene: TRBD2; clone size: once; J gene: TRBJ2-1; CDR3 length: 13; V gene: TRBV29-1; CDR3 protein: CSVLGGSLNEQFF; CDR3 DNA: TGCAGCGTGCTGGGCGGGAGTCTGAATGAGCAGTTCTTC
D gene: .; clone size: once; J gene: TRBJ2-7; CDR3 length: 14; V gene: TRBV7-8; CDR3 protein: CASSQLAADYEQYF; CDR3 DNA: TGTGCCAGCAGCCAGCTAGCAGCGGACTACGAGCAGTACTTC
D gene: TRBD2; clone size: .; J gene: TRBJ2-2; CDR3 length: 17; V gene: TRBV28; CDR3 protein: CASINIAGGVNTGELFF; CDR3 DNA: TGTGCCAGCATTAATATAGCGGGAGGAGTGAACACCGGGGAGCTGTTTTTT
D gene: .; clone size: .; J gene: TRBJ2-1; CDR3 length: 15; V gene: TRBV5-1; CDR3 protein: CASSLPAGPYNEQFF; CDR3 DNA: TGCGCCAGCAGCCTCCCCGCGGGTCCCTACAATGAGCAGTTCTTC
D gene: .; clone size: .; J gene: TRBJ2-7; CDR3 length: 14; V gene: TRBV6-1; CDR3 protein: CASSEGGGFYEQYF; CDR3 DNA: TGTGCCAGCAGTGAAGGTGGGGGTTTCTACGAGCAGTACTTC
D gene: TRBD1; clone size: .; J gene: TRBJ2-5; CDR3 length: 15; V gene: TRBV2; CDR3 protein: CASSPDRGAGRTQYF; CDR3 DNA: TGTGCCAGCAGTCCGGACAGGGGAGCGGGAAGGACCCAGTACTTC
D gene: .; clone size: .; J gene: TRBJ2-1; CDR3 length: 19; V gene: TRBV5-1; CDR3 protein: CASSLRPSEYLSSYNEQFF; CDR3 DNA: TGCGCCAGCAGCTTGCGGCCTAGCGAGTACTTGAGCTCCTACAATGAGCAGTTCTTC
D gene: TRBD1; clone size: few; J gene: TRBJ1-1; CDR3 length: 11; V gene: TRBV20-1; CDR3 protein: CSARRDREAFF; CDR3 DNA: TGCAGTGCCCGACGGGACAGGGAAGCTTTCTTT
D gene: .; clone size: .; J gene: TRBJ2-2; CDR3 length: 17; V gene: TRBV9; CDR3 protein: CASSVKLDRANTGELFF; CDR3 DNA: TGTGCCAGCAGCGTTAAGTTGGACCGAGCAAACACCGGGGAGCTGTTTTTT
D gene: .; clone size: .; J gene: TRBJ1-5; CDR3 length: 17; V gene: TRBV27; CDR3 protein: CASSLTGIGYSNQPQHF; CDR3 DNA: TGTGCCAGCAGTTTAACCGGAATAGGTTATAGCAATCAGCCCCAGCATTTT
D gene: TRBD2; clone size: .; J gene: TRBJ2-7; CDR3 length: 14; V gene: TRBV6-5; CDR3 protein: CASTGGESSYEQYF; CDR3 DNA: TGTGCCAGCACGGGGGGGGAGAGCTCCTACGAGCAGTACTTC
D gene: .; clone size: .; J gene: TRBJ1-6; CDR3 length: 17; V gene: TRBV28; CDR3 protein: CASSSHREGVRNSPLHF; CDR3 DNA: TGTGCCAGCAGTTCCCACAGGGAAGGAGTTAGAAATTCACCCCTCCACTTT
D gene: .; clone size: .; J gene: TRBJ2-2; CDR3 length: 15; V gene: TRBV27; CDR3 protein: CASSLTRVVSGELFF; CDR3 DNA: TGTGCCAGCAGTTTAACCAGGGTAGTATCCGGGGAGCTGTTTTTT
D gene: .; clone size: .; J gene: TRBJ1-5; CDR3 length: 13; V gene: TRBV27; CDR3 protein: CASRVSSNQPQHF; CDR3 DNA: TGTGCCAGCAGAGTAAGTAGCAATCAGCCCCAGCATTTT
D gene: TRBD1; clone size: .; J gene: TRBJ2-3; CDR3 length: 19; V gene: TRBV7-3; CDR3 protein: CASSSPIQGARVDTDTQYF; CDR3 DNA: TGTGCCAGCAGCTCCCCCATCCAGGGGGCGCGGGTAGACACAGATACGCAGTATTTT
D gene: TRBD2; clone size: .; J gene: TRBJ2-7; CDR3 length: 18; V gene: TRBV27; CDR3 protein: CASSLVGVAGPPGGEQYF; CDR3 DNA: TGTGCCAGCAGTTTAGTCGGTGTAGCGGGTCCCCCAGGTGGCGAGCAGTACTTC
D gene: .; clone size: .; J gene: TRBJ2-7; CDR3 length: 14; V gene: TRBV28; CDR3 protein: CASSYPVGSYEQYF; CDR3 DNA: TGTGCCAGCAGTTACCCCGTAGGGTCCTACGAGCAGTACTTC
D gene: TRBD1; clone size: .; J gene: TRBJ1-2; CDR3 length: 13; V gene: TRBV28; CDR3 protein: CASSFRGGAGYTF; CDR3 DNA: TGTGCCAGCAGTTTCAGGGGGGGTGCGGGCTACACCTTC
D gene: .; clone size: once; J gene: TRBJ2-3; CDR3 length: 14; V gene: TRBV12-5; CDR3 protein: CASGFTDWDDTQYF; CDR3 DNA: TGTGCTAGTGGTTTCACGGACTGGGACGATACGCAGTATTTT
D gene: .; clone size: .; J gene: TRBJ2-1; CDR3 length: 15; V gene: TRBV5-4; CDR3 protein: CASALGKGGYNEQFF; CDR3 DNA: TGTGCCAGCGCCCTTGGAAAGGGTGGTTACAATGAGCAGTTCTTC
D gene: .; clone size: .; J gene: TRBJ2-1; CDR3 length: 16; V gene: TRBV7-9; CDR3 protein: CASSETPGQRSDEQFF; CDR3 DNA: TGTGCCAGCAGCGAAACCCCGGGACAACGGTCGGATGAGCAGTTCTTC
D gene: .; clone size: .; J gene: TRBJ1-2; CDR3 length: 16; V gene: TRBV19; CDR3 protein: CASTSPPSQANYGYTF; CDR3 DNA: TGTGCCAGTACCTCCCCGCCATCACAGGCTAACTATGGCTACACCTTC
D gene: .; clone size: .; J gene: TRBJ2-7; CDR3 length: 14; V gene: TRBV7-9; CDR3 protein: CASSLSLGTYEQYF; CDR3 DNA: TGTGCCAGCAGCTTATCTTTGGGTACCTACGAGCAGTACTTC
D gene: .; clone size: .; J gene: TRBJ2-2; CDR3 length: 14; V gene: TRBV19; CDR3 protein: CASSIGQFTGELFF; CDR3 DNA: TGTGCCAGTAGTATAGGACAGTTCACCGGGGAGCTGTTTTTT
D gene: .; clone size: .; J gene: TRBJ2-7; CDR3 length: 15; V gene: TRBV7-9; CDR3 protein: CASSVQGQRSYEQYF; CDR3 DNA: TGTGCCAGCAGCGTGCAAGGACAGCGCAGTTACGAGCAGTACTTC
D gene: .; clone size: .; J gene: TRBJ2-6; CDR3 length: 18; V gene: TRBV27; CDR3 protein: CASSLTGSIPGGANVLTF; CDR3 DNA: TGTGCCAGCAGTTTAACCGGAAGTATTCCCGGTGGGGCCAACGTCCTGACTTTC
D gene: .; clone size: .; J gene: TRBJ1-2; CDR3 length: 12; V gene: TRBV19; CDR3 protein: CASSISNYGYTF; CDR3 DNA: TGTGCCAGTAGTATTTCTAACTATGGCTACACCTTC
D gene: .; clone size: .; J gene: TRBJ2-7; CDR3 length: 14; V gene: TRBV11-2; CDR3 protein: CASSTWTEAYEQYF; CDR3 DNA: TGTGCCAGCAGCACCTGGACAGAAGCCTACGAGCAGTACTTC